A selection of T cell receptor beta chains follows, all from one sample in a study of cytomegalovirus exposure and HLA in healthy donors. Here immunoSEQ multiplex PCR was the method, and the copy in TCRdb shows in-frame clones only, minus some. The sample includes fewer than 200,000 clones, 70% to 90% of them seen just once. The sample consisted of PBMCs. The receptors shown here come from a man younger than 30 in good health and CMV-seropositive. The conserved cysteine and the conserved F or W are not part of the CDR3 here. D genes are given only for firm matches.

D: NA; J: TRBJ1-1; V: TRBV7-6; CDR3: ASSLSPFPALNTEAF
D: TRBD1; J: TRBJ1-4; V: TRBV7-9; CDR3: ASSRAGTGSEKLF
D: TRBD1; J: TRBJ2-7; V: TRBV6-5; CDR3: ASSYSRGPRYEQY
D: TRBD1; J: TRBJ1-6; V: TRBV18; CDR3: ASSQNRRDSHNNSPLH
D: NA; J: TRBJ1-1; V: TRBV6-5; CDR3: ASSYSSGLVNTEAF
D: TRBD2; J: TRBJ2-3; V: TRBV19; CDR3: ASSPGLAGTDTQY
D: NA; J: TRBJ2-7; V: TRBV6-4; CDR3: ASSDYGLGGEQY
D: NA; J: TRBJ2-6; V: TRBV6-5; CDR3: ASSYGGNGANVLT
D: TRBD2; J: TRBJ2-5; V: TRBV13; CDR3: ASSFQRGTKQETQY
D: TRBD1; J: TRBJ2-7; V: TRBV7-9; CDR3: ASSPRDRAFEQY
D: NA; J: TRBJ1-2; V: TRBV2; CDR3: ASSPPMSYGYT
D: NA; J: TRBJ1-1; V: TRBV6-5; CDR3: ASSLQEMAEAF
D: TRBD1; J: TRBJ1-2; V: TRBV10-3; CDR3: AISEPGDRGYGYT
D: TRBD1; J: TRBJ1-5; V: TRBV6-1; CDR3: ASSEVEGGYWNGGQPQH
D: TRBD2; J: TRBJ2-4; V: TRBV5-6; CDR3: ASSPASGSKNSQY
D: NA; J: TRBJ1-1; V: TRBV9; CDR3: ASSVGGGMVTEAF
D: NA; J: TRBJ2-3; V: TRBV7-3; CDR3: ASSLDSSDTQY
D: NA; J: TRBJ2-7; V: TRBV19; CDR3: ATGFSSGAVEQY
D: NA; J: TRBJ2-2; V: TRBV9; CDR3: ASSPQADPELGELF
D: TRBD1; J: TRBJ1-5; V: TRBV4-2; CDR3: ASSQEAGQTYQPQH
D: NA; J: TRBJ2-5; V: TRBV23-1; CDR3: ASNKNPRVPAETQY
D: TRBD1; J: TRBJ2-7; V: TRBV5-8; CDR3: ASSKFSGQGTYEQY
D: NA; J: TRBJ2-5; V: TRBV6-5; CDR3: ASCSTSLGETQY
D: TRBD1; J: TRBJ2-7; V: TRBV2; CDR3: ASNPGQVNYEQY
D: TRBD1; J: TRBJ1-5; V: TRBV6-6; CDR3: ASRDRSVGNQPQH
D: NA; J: TRBJ1-4; V: TRBV14; CDR3: ASSQELWDSVF
D: NA; J: TRBJ1-2; V: TRBV13; CDR3: ASSSRRGGRNYGYT
D: TRBD1; J: TRBJ1-4; V: TRBV9; CDR3: ASSVTGAATNEKLF